The clone carrying this T cell receptor beta chain was seen ten or more times. The sample originates from a study of T cells of healthy individuals. The CDR3 totals 12 residues. CDR1 MNHEY and CDR2 SVGAGI come from the germline V gene. Trimming pared 2 bases from V and 7 bases from J, leaving 5 bases between. MiXCR was run by TCRdb on the 5' RACE reads, yielding one entry per CDR3 protein. The repertoire includes nearly 100,000 distinct CDR3 sequences, under 20% of them detected once, and around 6.4% sits in the top ten. The sequence was collected from a human donor in good health. The V gene is TRBV6-5, the J gene TRBJ2-2; D is unclear. DNA for the CDR3: TGTGCCAGCAGTTACCGCGGCGGGGAGCTGTTTTTT. It yields the protein CASSYRGGELFF.